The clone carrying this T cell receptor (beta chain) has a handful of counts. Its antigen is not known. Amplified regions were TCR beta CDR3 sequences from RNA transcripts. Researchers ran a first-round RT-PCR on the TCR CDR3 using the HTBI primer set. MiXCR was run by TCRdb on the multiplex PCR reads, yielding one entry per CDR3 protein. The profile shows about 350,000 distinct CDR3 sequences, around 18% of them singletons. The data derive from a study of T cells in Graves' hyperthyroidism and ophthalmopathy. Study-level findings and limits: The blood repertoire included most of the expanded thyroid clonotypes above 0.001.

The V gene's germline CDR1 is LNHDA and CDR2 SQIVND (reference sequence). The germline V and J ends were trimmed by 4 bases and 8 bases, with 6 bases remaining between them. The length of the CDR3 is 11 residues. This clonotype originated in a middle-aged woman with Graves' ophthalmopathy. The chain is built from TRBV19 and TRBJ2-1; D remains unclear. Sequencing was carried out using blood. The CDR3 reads CASSRGDEQFF. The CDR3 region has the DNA TGTGCCAGTAGTAGGGGTGATGAGCAGTTCTTC.